The 6 T cell receptor beta chains below come from one sample, sequenced in a study of blood T cell repertoires in COVID-19. Sequenced by immunoSEQ multiplex PCR; TCRdb stores in-frame clones only, minus some. The table has 25,000 or so clones, about 85% seen once. Sequencing was done on a sample of peripheral blood. The source of these receptors is a man in his 70s with acute or convalescent COVID-19.

The chain uses TRBV7-2 and TRBJ2-1; 9 bases fit TRBD2. The CDR3 totals 15 residues. Trimming cost V 5 bases and J 6 bases; bases outside gene matches: 8. Looked up from germline, CDR1 is SGHTA and CDR2 is FQGNSA. CDR3 in amino acids: CASSIGLARGNEQFF. The CDR3 DNA reads TGTGCCAGCAGCATTGGACTAGCGAGGGGCAATGAGCAGTTCTTC.

The chain links TRBV10-1 to TRBJ2-1; 8 bases match TRBD1. Germline V gene sequence: CDR1 WNHNN, CDR2 SYGVQD (reference sequence). V shed 0 bases and J 8 bases; nucleotides not matched to a gene: 6. The CDR3 has 15 amino acids. Written as DNA, the CDR3 is TGCGCCAGCAGTGAGTCGGGACAGGCCTCCGATGAGCAGTTCTTC. Amino acid sequence: CASSESGQASDEQFF.

The chain has TRBV10-3 and TRBJ2-1; 10 bases line up with TRBD2. The germline V gene encodes CDR1 ENHRY and CDR2 SYGVKD. This CDR3 is 17 amino acids long. With 10 bases clipped from V and 0 bases from J, the junction kept 12 bases outside the gene matches. In DNA form, the CDR3 reads TGTGCCACACTGAAGGAGCTAGCGGGAGACTCCTACAATGAGCAGTTCTTC. Translating gives CATLKELAGDSYNEQFF.

The V gene is TRBV19, the J gene TRBJ2-3; TRBD2 might be the D (7 bases). CDR1 is LNHDA, CDR2 SQIVND, per germline (reference sequence). The CDR3 runs to 16 residues. V was clipped by 0 bases and J by 5 bases, with 15 bases between them. The CDR3 nucleotides are TGTGCCAGTAGTATAGAAAGGGGGGGGCCTAGAGATACGCAGTATTTT. It translates to CASSIERGGPRDTQYF.

This clone was recorded a few times. This chain joins TRBV7-2 and TRBJ2-3, with TRBD1 matching 9 bases. Trimming removed 5 bases from V and 0 bases from J; junction bases left unmatched: 6. The CDR3 is 16 amino acids. CDR1 SGHTA and CDR2 FQGNSA come from the germline V gene. The CDR3 loop reads CASSPGTGSSTDTQYF. The CDR3 DNA follows: TGTGCCAGCAGCCCCGGGACAGGGTCTAGCACAGATACGCAGTATTTT.

The chain uses TRBV5-1 and TRBJ2-7; 9 bases match TRBD1. After removal of 0 bases from V and 5 bases from J, the junction contained 0 bases not matched to a gene. Germline V gene data show CDR1 as SGHRS and CDR2 as YFSETQ. The CDR3 is made up of 13 amino acids. The CDR3 spells CASSLGQGDEQYF. CDR3 DNA sequence: TGCGCCAGCAGCTTGGGACAGGGGGACGAGCAGTACTTC.